What follows is one T cell receptor beta chain and its context. This sample stems from a study of blood T cell repertoires in COVID-19. J was trimmed by 6 bases and V by 3 bases; bases with no gene match: 8. The CDR3 contains 15 residues. Germline V gives CDR1 SGDLS, CDR2 YYNGEE. Libraries were prepared by immunoSEQ multiplex PCR; TCRdb keeps only in-frame clonotypes and omits some of them. The repertoire holds about 190,000 clones, with about 83% as singletons. The chain is built from TRBV9 and TRBJ2-3; TRBD2 matches at 9 bases. Sequenced: peripheral blood. This sequence originates from a woman aged 70-85 years with COVID-19, enrolled during active disease. CDR3: CASSALAGDSDTQYF. In DNA form, the CDR3 reads TGTGCCAGCAGCGCCTTAGCGGGAGATTCGGATACGCAGTATTTT.